This passage covers 30 T cell receptor beta chains from one sample sequenced in a study of T cells in Graves' hyperthyroidism and ophthalmopathy. What was amplified from RNA transcripts were TCR beta CDR3 regions. The HTBI primer set was used in a first-round RT-PCR of the TCR CDR3. MiXCR, applied by TCRdb to the multiplex PCR reads, yields one record per CDR3 protein. The repertoire holds 600,000 to 700,000 distinct CDR3 sequences, with approximately 42% as singletons. The specimen sequenced was peripheral blood or thyroid tissue (not recorded which). These receptors were taken from an adult man with Graves' disease, either hyperthyroidism or ophthalmopathy (not recorded which).

This clonotype was seen only once. This chain uses TRBV10-3 with TRBJ1-2, with D unresolved. CDR1 is ENHRY, CDR2 SYGVKD, per germline. Deletions cut 2 bases from V and 4 bases from J, with 8 bases between. There are 13 residues in the CDR3. DNA of the CDR3: TGTGCCATCAGTGAGGCCGACCGCTATGGCTACACCTTC. It translates to CAISEADRYGYTF.

This chain links TRBV6-5 with TRBJ2-7, with D unresolved. This CDR3 has 14 residues. Germline V gene data show CDR1 as MNHEY and CDR2 as SVGAGI. The germline V and J ends were trimmed by 2 bases and 5 bases, with 13 bases remaining between them. The CDR3 protein is CASSYQVVGDEQYF. The DNA for the CDR3 is TGTGCCAGCAGTTACCAGGTGGTGGGCGACGAGCAGTACTTC.

J is TRBJ1-4 and V is TRBV7-9, with 8 bases matching TRBD1. Germline loops: CDR1 SEHNR, CDR2 FQNEAQ (reference sequence). This CDR3 has 15 amino acids. Trimming took 5 bases from V and 3 from J; bases not matched to a gene: 5. The CDR3 nucleotides read TGTGCCAGCAGCACGCAACAGGGGGCTAATGAAAAACTGTTTTTT. Its translation: CASSTQQGANEKLFF.

This rearrangement joins TRBV7-2 to TRBJ1-2, with D unclear. V was trimmed by 3 bases and J by 2 bases, leaving 7 bases between them. The CDR3 totals 13 residues. Per germline, CDR1 SGHTA and CDR2 FQGNSA. CDR3 coding DNA: TGTGCCAGCAGCTTGTACCTCAACTATGGCTACACCTTC. It is translated as CASSLYLNYGYTF.

This clonotype was counted between two and nine times. One end of the junction does not line up with germline, which may come from a read error. The chain is built from TRBV10-3 and TRBJ1-2, with D perhaps matching TRBD1 (6 bases). The CDR3 has 14 amino acids. Germline lookup yields CDR1 ENHRY and CDR2 SYGVKD. The CDR3: CASSATGGFYGYTF. The DNA for the CDR3 is TGTGCCAGCAGTGCGACAGGCGGGTTCTATGGCTACACCTTC.

This clonotype has only a few counts. The chain carries TRBV6-5 and TRBJ1-1, with D unresolved. Trimming left V 0 bases short and J 7 bases short, with 12 bases between. The CDR3 consists of 14 residues. Germline values: CDR1 MNHEY, CDR2 SVGAGI. CDR3 amino acids: CASSYSLGSGEAFF. The CDR3 DNA reads as TGTGCCAGCAGTTACTCTCTCGGGTCGGGTGAAGCTTTCTTT.

This sequence joins TRBV9 and TRBJ1-2; tentatively, D is TRBD1 (5 bases). This CDR3 spans 15 amino acids. Germline lookup yields CDR1 SGDLS and CDR2 YYNGEE. Trimming pared 4 bases from V and 2 bases from J, leaving 15 bases between. The chain's CDR3 is CASSPGTGRNYGYTF. The CDR3 DNA sequence: TGTGCCAGCAGCCCGGGGACGGGAAGGAACTATGGCTACACCTTC.

The table lists this clonotype with a few counts. The chain employs TRBV20-1 and TRBJ2-7, with D possibly TRBD1 on 5 matching bases. This CDR3 is 11 amino acids long. V was cut by 4 bases and J by 4 bases, with 8 bases left in between. Germline V lookup: CDR1 DFQATT, CDR2 SNEGSKA (reference sequence). The CDR3 DNA reads TGCAGTGCTACTCAGGGTTACGAGCAGTACTTC. Protein product: CSATQGYEQYF.

This rearrangement joins TRBV6-1 to TRBJ1-4; unclear D gene. Germline V gene sequence: CDR1 MNHNS, CDR2 SASEGT. V shed 6 bases and J shed 6 bases, with 20 bases lying between them. The CDR3 is 16 residues long. The CDR3 sequence: CASSETTRAGYEKLFF. CDR3 DNA sequence: TGTGCCAGCAGCGAGACAACCCGGGCCGGCTATGAAAAACTGTTTTTT.

The CDR3 here is CASSLVYGDEAQYF. CDR3 bases: TGTGCCAGCAGCTTGGTTTACGGGGACGAGGCCCAGTACTTC. The chain recombines TRBV7-2 with TRBJ2-5, with D perhaps assigned TRBD1 or TRBD2 (5 bases each). V was clipped by 3 bases and J by 9 bases, with 17 bases between them. Germline V lookup: CDR1 SGHTA, CDR2 FQGNSA. The CDR3 sequence is 14 residues long. The variable domain in full, with the rest retrieved from reference TRBV7-2 and TRBJ2-5, is GAGVSQSPSNKVTEKGKDVELRCDPISGHTALYWYRQSLGQGLEFLIYFQGNSAPDKSGLPSDRFSAERTGGSVSTLTIQRTQQEDSAVYLCASSLVYGDEAQYFGPGTRLLVL.

This clonotype was recorded a few times. The rearrangement uses TRBV20-1 and TRBJ1-1; the D is unclear. Germline V gene sequence: CDR1 DFQATT, CDR2 SNEGSKA (reference sequence). Trimming left V 0 bases short and J 6 bases short, with 14 bases between. The CDR3 has 14 amino acids. In DNA, the CDR3 is TGCAGTGCTAGAGAGGACGGGCCCAAGGCTGAAGCTTTCTTT. It encodes CSAREDGPKAEAFF.

The rearrangement links TRBV29-1 to TRBJ1-3; 8 nucleotides align to TRBD1. Trimming took 7 bases from V and 0 from J; bases not matched to a gene: 2. The CDR3 covers 13 residues. Germline CDR1 reads SQVTM; CDR2 reads ANQGSEA. The CDR3 spells CSATGGSGNTIYF. Here the CDR3 DNA reads TGCAGCGCCACAGGGGGCTCTGGAAACACCATATATTTT. Based on the CDR3 plus reference TRBV29-1 and TRBJ1-3, the full variable domain is SAVISQKPSRDICQRGTSLTIQCQVDSQVTMMFWYRQQPGQSLTLIATANQGSEATYESGFVIDKFPISRPNLTFSTLTVSNMSPEDSSIYLCSATGGSGNTIYFGEGSWLTVV.

This chain uses TRBV7-9 with TRBJ1-4; TRBD1 matches 7 bases. The CDR3 has 16 amino acids. Germline V gene data show CDR1 as SEHNR and CDR2 as FQNEAQ (reference sequence). V dropped 3 bases and J dropped 6; count of bases not matched to a gene: 10. Here the CDR3 reads CASSFDSGTADEKLFF. The CDR3 coding sequence is TGTGCCAGCAGCTTTGACAGCGGGACAGCGGATGAAAAACTGTTTTTT.

Concerning this clonotype itself: The junction shows a germline mismatch at one end, possibly a read error. The rearrangement links TRBV24-1 to TRBJ1-1; 8 bases fit TRBD1. This CDR3 has 14 residues. Germline CDR1 and CDR2: KGHDR and SFDVKD. In DNA, the CDR3 is TGTGCCAGCAGTGGACAGGGAGCGGTCACTGAAGCTTTCTTT. This codes for CASSGQGAVTEAFF.

Here the CDR3 reads CASSEAGLAGGPYEQYF. Written as DNA, the CDR3 is TGTGCCAGCAGTGAAGCGGGACTAGCGGGGGGGCCCTACGAGCAGTACTTC. The chain links TRBV2 to TRBJ2-7; TRBD2 agrees at 16 bases. CDR1 and CDR2 (germline): SNHLY, FYNNEI. The CDR3 sequence is 17 residues long. The V gene end was trimmed by 0 bases and the J gene end by 2 bases; junction bases not matched to a gene: 1.

The J gene is TRBJ1-2, the V gene TRBV19; TRBD1 might be the D (5 bases). Between the trimmed V and J ends, which lost 4 bases and 0 bases, there was a span of 12 bases. The CDR3 is 15 residues long. The germline V gene has CDR1 LNHDA and CDR2 SQIVND (reference sequence). Here the CDR3 DNA reads TGTGCCAGTAGTACCCCAAGGGGAGCTAACTATGGCTACACCTTC. Its protein is CASSTPRGANYGYTF.

CDR3 sequence: CASSLGGAAQETQYF. The CDR3 nucleotides read TGTGCCAGCAGCTTGGGCGGAGCAGCCCAAGAGACCCAGTACTTC. The genes are TRBV7-8 and TRBJ2-5, with D unresolved. Trimming took 3 bases from V and 1 from J, leaving 12 bases between them. There are 15 residues in the CDR3. CDR1 and CDR2 from the germline V gene are SGHVS and FQNEAQ.

The rearrangement joins TRBV24-1 to TRBJ1-2, with unresolved D. Germline V gene sequence: CDR1 KGHDR, CDR2 SFDVKD. This CDR3 has 12 residues. V dropped 6 bases and J dropped 8 bases, with 12 bases sitting between them. This CDR3 is CATSYSLGGYTF. The CDR3 DNA reads as TGTGCCACCAGTTACTCCCTTGGGGGCTACACCTTC.

This clonotype was observed a few times. The chain uses TRBV4-1 and TRBJ2-2; 8 bases map to TRBD1. Germline loops: CDR1 MGHRA, CDR2 YSYEKL. V shed 4 bases and J 5 bases; nucleotides not matched to a gene: 6. CDR3 length: 15 residues. CDR3 DNA sequence: TGCGCCAGCAGCCCCAACAGGGGGGAGACCGGGGAGCTGTTTTTT. Encoded protein: CASSPNRGETGELFF.

This clonotype has a count of ten or more. The chain recombines TRBV29-1 with TRBJ2-5; unclear D gene. V gave up 3 bases and J gave up 3 bases, with 8 bases separating them. Germline values: CDR1 SQVTM, CDR2 ANQGSEA. This CDR3 has 12 amino acids. CDR3: CSVERREETQYF. The CDR3 nucleotides read TGCAGCGTTGAGCGGCGAGAAGAGACCCAGTACTTC.

The sample holds a few counts of this clonotype. The chain is built from TRBV7-8 and TRBJ1-6; D gene unclear. V was trimmed by 1 base and J by 0 bases, leaving 10 bases between them. The CDR3 extends over 17 amino acids. Per the germline V gene, CDR1 is SGHVS and CDR2 is FQNEAQ. CDR3 DNA sequence: TGTGCCAGCAGCTTAGACACGGCGGGCTCCTATAATTCACCCCTCCACTTT. Translating gives CASSLDTAGSYNSPLHF.

The chain employs TRBV29-1 and TRBJ1-2; 8 bases are shared with TRBD1. Germline V lookup: CDR1 SQVTM, CDR2 ANQGSEA. The V gene end was trimmed by 8 bases and the J gene end by 8 bases; junction bases not matched to a gene: 10. The CDR3 runs to 12 residues. CDR3 DNA: TGCAGCTTGGAGGACAGGGCGGTCGGCTACACCTTC. Its protein product is CSLEDRAVGYTF. The whole variable domain, filled in from reference TRBV29-1 and TRBJ1-2, reads SAVISQKPSRDICQRGTSLTIQCQVDSQVTMMFWYRQQPGQSLTLIATANQGSEATYESGFVIDKFPISRPNLTFSTLTVSNMSPEDSSIYLCSLEDRAVGYTFGSGTRLTVV.

V gene TRBV7-2 combines with J gene TRBJ2-7; tentatively, D is TRBD2 (6 bases). From germline, CDR1 is SGHTA and CDR2 FQGNSA. The V gene lost 2 bases and the J gene lost 1 base, with 12 bases spanning the gap. The CDR3 consists of 15 residues. The CDR3 region has the DNA TGTGCCAGCAGCTTAATGGGCGGGGAATCCTACGAGCAGTACTTC. The encoded protein is CASSLMGGESYEQYF.

This clonotype was observed many times. The chain carries TRBV10-3 and TRBJ1-1; a weak D match, TRBD1 (5 bases). The germline V gene encodes CDR1 ENHRY and CDR2 SYGVKD. The CDR3 length is 14 residues. V was shortened by 6 bases and J by 0 bases, with 11 bases between the two germline ends. CDR3 bases: TGTGCCATCAGCTGGACACGTCTGAACACTGAAGCTTTCTTT. Its protein product is CAISWTRLNTEAFF.

The chain recombines TRBV19 with TRBJ1-1; D gene uncertain. The CDR3 sequence is 13 residues long. V dropped 6 bases and J dropped 4 bases, with 12 bases sitting between them. CDR1 is LNHDA and CDR2 is SQIVND in the germline V gene (reference sequence). This CDR3 reads CASSTTLVTEAFF. CDR3 nucleotide sequence: TGTGCCAGTAGCACGACTCTAGTCACTGAAGCTTTCTTT. The full variable domain, in which reference TRBV19 and TRBJ1-1 provide the parts outside the CDR3, is DGGITQSPKYLFRKEGQNVTLSCEQNLNHDAMYWYRQDPGQGLRLIYYSQIVNDFQKGDIAEGYSVSREKKESFPLTVTSAQKNPTAFYLCASSTTLVTEAFFGQGTRLTVV.

This clonotype was found a few times. The rearrangement joins TRBV7-2 to TRBJ2-7; perhaps TRBD2 as D (7 bases). Per germline, CDR1 SGHTA and CDR2 FQGNSA. V lost 5 bases and J lost 5, with 16 bases in between. The CDR3 sequence is 14 residues long. The CDR3, as DNA: TGTGCCAGCAGCCACTGGGGGGGGCTGAACGAGCAGTACTTC. This translates into CASSHWGGLNEQYF.

There are many counts of this clonotype. The J gene is TRBJ1-2, the V gene TRBV29-1, with D possibly being TRBD1 (6 bases). V shed 0 bases and J shed 4 bases, with 12 bases lying between them. The germline gives CDR1 SQVTM, CDR2 ANQGSEA. This CDR3 spans 14 amino acids. The CDR3 protein is CSVEEAQGLYGYTF. CDR3 nucleotide sequence: TGCAGCGTTGAAGAGGCACAGGGACTCTATGGCTACACCTTC.

The CDR3 loop is CASSHRLAGGPEEQFF. In DNA, the CDR3 is TGTGCCAGCAGCCACAGACTAGCGGGGGGGCCAGAGGAGCAGTTCTTC. The gene calls are TRBV7-3 and TRBJ2-1, with 14 bases fitting TRBD2. This CDR3 has 16 amino acids. CDR1 is SGHTA and CDR2 is FQGTGA in the germline V gene. The V gene end was trimmed by 5 bases and the J gene end by 10 bases; junction bases not matched to a gene: 10.

This clonotype has only a few counts. The chain recombines TRBV6-5 with TRBJ2-7, with D unclear. The CDR3 consists of 14 residues. The germline V gene encodes CDR1 MNHEY and CDR2 SVGAGI. The V and J ends lost 4 bases and 0 bases respectively, with 10 bases between them. In DNA form, the CDR3 reads TGTGCCAGCAGTTTCGCGGAATTCTCCTACGAGCAGTACTTC. Translating it yields CASSFAEFSYEQYF.

To note about this clonotype: Just one base apart from a much larger clone, this may be a read error. This chain connects TRBV11-2 to TRBJ2-2; D gene unclear. Germline lookup yields CDR1 SGHAT and CDR2 FQNNGV. Deletions cut 8 bases from V and 0 bases from J, with 16 bases between. CDR3 length equals 16 residues. The CDR3 spells CASRSRRAANTGELFF. For the CDR3, the DNA is TGTGCCAGCCGCTCTAGACGAGCTGCGAACACCGGGGAGCTGTTTTTT.